This is a list of T cell receptor beta chains from one sample in a study of T cells in Graves' hyperthyroidism and ophthalmopathy. TCRdb called the multiplex PCR reads again in MiXCR, with one record for every CDR3 protein. Here the sample spans hundreds of thousands of distinct CDR3 sequences, approximately 13% being singletons. Material for sequencing was blood. These receptors came from a woman aged 18-29 years with Graves' hyperthyroidism. Each CDR3 is given with its conserved first and last residue. The D gene is left open where the match is weak. Not every row has a clone size; where given, it reads once, few, many or a size class.

V gene,D gene,J gene,clone size,CDR3 protein,CDR3 DNA
TRBV5-1,NA,TRBJ1-1,NA,CASSLTGTRDTEAFF,TGCGCCAGCAGCCTTACCGGGACGCGGGACACTGAAGCTTTCTTT
TRBV30,NA,TRBJ2-7,NA,CAWRPGESYEQYF,TGTGCCTGGAGGCCAGGGGAGTCCTACGAGCAGTACTTC
TRBV20-1,TRBD2,TRBJ2-5,few,CSAKWGLAETQYF,TGCAGTGCTAAATGGGGACTAGCTGAGACCCAGTACTTC
TRBV30,TRBD2,TRBJ2-5,many,CAPPGLAGVETQYF,TGTGCCCCTCCGGGACTAGCGGGAGTGGAGACCCAGTACTTC
TRBV7-2,NA,TRBJ1-5,NA,CASSLWGAGGPGSNQPQHF,TGTGCCAGCAGCTTATGGGGGGCGGGAGGGCCAGGGAGCAATCAGCCCCAGCATTTT
TRBV27,NA,TRBJ1-1,many,CASSLSTAVWGKTEAFF,TGTGCCAGCAGTTTATCCACAGCCGTTTGGGGGAAAACTGAAGCTTTCTTT
TRBV7-8,NA,TRBJ1-1,many,CASSPQQGMRAFF,TGTGCCAGCAGCCCACAACAGGGCATGCGGGCTTTCTTT
TRBV15,TRBD2,TRBJ2-3,many,CATSRDELAGTDTQYF,TGTGCCACCAGCAGAGATGAACTAGCGGGCACAGATACGCAGTATTTT
TRBV28,NA,TRBJ1-5,many,CASSPLRTDSNQPQHF,TGTGCCAGCAGTCCCCTCAGGACAGATAGCAATCAGCCCCAGCATTTT
TRBV3-1,TRBD1,TRBJ1-1,many,CASSLGQTSEQAFF,TGTGCCAGCAGCCTGGGACAGACCTCTGAACAAGCTTTCTTT
TRBV28,NA,TRBJ1-1,many,CASSSSDTEAFF,TGTGCCAGCAGCTCAAGCGACACTGAAGCTTTCTTT
TRBV5-4,TRBD1,TRBJ1-1,few,CASSPGGLIMNTEAFF,TGTGCCAGCAGCCCAGGGGGCCTGATCATGAACACTGAAGCTTTCTTT
TRBV9,NA,TRBJ2-5,many,CASSAGAGTQETQYF,TGTGCCAGCAGCGCGGGTGCCGGGACCCAAGAGACCCAGTACTTC
TRBV20-1,TRBD2,TRBJ2-7,many,CSARLAGVYEQYF,TGCAGTGCTAGACTAGCGGGAGTCTACGAGCAGTACTTC
TRBV29-1,NA,TRBJ2-1,many,CSVPGLPQDNEQFF,TGCAGCGTTCCCGGACTACCGCAGGACAATGAGCAGTTCTTC
TRBV7-2,NA,TRBJ2-7,NA,CASSLEWGATYEQYF,TGTGCCAGCAGCTTAGAGTGGGGGGCCACCTACGAGCAGTACTTC
TRBV28,NA,TRBJ1-1,many,CASTTPGTPWGGAFF,TGTGCCAGCACCACACCCGGGACGCCTTGGGGGGGAGCTTTCTTT